One sample yielded the 26 T cell receptor beta chains listed below, sequenced in a study of blood T cell repertoires in COVID-19. Some clones are missing from TCRdb's copy, which holds only in-frame ones; the method was immunoSEQ multiplex PCR. The data show approximately 240,000 clones, with roughly 80% seen just once and around 4.1% held by the top ten. What was sequenced was peripheral blood. The receptors come from a middle-aged woman with active or convalescent COVID-19.

This clone has a handful of counts. The J gene is TRBJ2-1, the V gene TRBV3-1 (or the pseudogene TRBV3-2); 9 nucleotides agree with TRBD1. This CDR3 region has 16 residues. Germline loops: CDR1 LGHDT, CDR2 YNNKEL (reference sequence). Trimming cost V 1 base and J 5 bases; bases outside gene matches: 6. The CDR3 DNA is TGTGCCAGCAGCCAAGGGGCGGGACAGGGTAACAATGAGCAGTTCTTC. Protein sequence: CASSQGAGQGNNEQFF.

The V gene is TRBV7-2, the J gene TRBJ1-5; 9 bases map to TRBD1. The CDR3 totals 14 residues. With 3 bases clipped from V and 4 bases from J, the junction kept 1 base outside the gene matches. The germline V gene encodes CDR1 SGHTA and CDR2 FQGNSA. CDR3 loop: CASSLTGGNQPQHF. The CDR3, as DNA: TGTGCCAGCAGCTTGACAGGGGGTAATCAGCCCCAGCATTTT. Supplemented by reference TRBV7-2 and TRBJ1-5, the full variable domain reads GAGVSQSPSNKVTEKGKDVELRCDPISGHTALYWYRQSLGQGLEFLIYFQGNSAPDKSGLPSDRFSAERTGGSVSTLTIQRTQQEDSAVYLCASSLTGGNQPQHFGDGTRLSIL.

The chain has TRBV6-5 and TRBJ2-7; 11 bases agree with TRBD1. Trimming took 4 bases from V and 3 from J; bases not matched to a gene: 5. The germline V gene has CDR1 MNHEY and CDR2 SVGAGI. CDR3 length: 15 amino acids. The CDR3 nucleotides are TGTGCCAGCAGTTCCGGGACAGGGGGTCTCTACGAGCAGTACGTC. Amino acids: CASSSGTGGLYEQYV.

A note on this clone: This sample also contains other DNA sequences that code for the same CDR3. V and J are TRBV28 and TRBJ1-1; D may be TRBD1 (5 bases). This CDR3 is built from 12 residues. Germline CDR1 MDHEN, CDR2 SYDVKM. The V end was cut by 2 bases, the J end by 7 bases, with 8 bases between. The DNA of the CDR3 is TGTGCCAGCAGTTTACCCGGGGGTGAAGCTTTCTTT. It yields the protein CASSLPGGEAFF. Looking up the rest from reference TRBV28 and TRBJ1-1 gives the full variable domain: DVKVTQSSRYLVKRTGEKVFLECVQDMDHENMFWYRQDPGLGLRLIYFSYDVKMKEKGDIPEGYSVSREKKERFSLILESASTNQTSMYLCASSLPGGEAFFGQGTRLTVV.

This chain uses TRBV19 with TRBJ1-2; no clear D. V was pared by 6 bases and J by 8 bases, with 16 bases between. CDR1 LNHDA and CDR2 SQIVND come from the germline V gene (reference sequence). The CDR3 runs 13 residues. The CDR3, as DNA: TGTGCCAGTAGAGAGGGAGAGAGAAGGGGCTACACCTTC. Translating it yields CASREGERRGYTF.

This clone was seen a handful of times. The chain joins TRBV3-1 (or the pseudogene TRBV3-2) to TRBJ1-5, with 7 bases lining up with TRBD1. The V and J ends lost 2 bases and 2 bases, in that order; junction bases with no gene match: 6. CDR3 size: 16 residues. Germline values: CDR1 LGHDT, CDR2 YNNKEL (reference sequence). The CDR3 DNA follows: TGTGCCAGCAGCCAATCCGACAGGGTAGGCAATCAGCCCCAGCATTTT. The encoded protein is CASSQSDRVGNQPQHF.

This clone turned up a few times. CDR3 DNA: TGTGCCAGTAGTAGTCGGACGGGGAGAAATGAAAAACTGTTTTTT. Translated, it gives CASSSRTGRNEKLFF. The genes are TRBV19 and TRBJ1-4; no clear D gene. The CDR3 is 15 amino acids. Looked up from germline, CDR1 is LNHDA and CDR2 is SQIVND (reference sequence). V was cut by 4 bases and J by 5 bases, with 14 bases left in between.

This rearrangement joins TRBV28 to TRBJ2-7; TRBD1 might be the D (6 bases). Germline CDR1 and CDR2: MDHEN and SYDVKM. CDR3 length equals 13 residues. The V gene lost 5 bases and the J gene lost 6 bases, with 14 bases spanning the gap. The CDR3 DNA sequence: TGTGCCAGCAGTGCGACAGGAAGGGTCGAGCAGTACGTC. It encodes CASSATGRVEQYV.

CDR3 nucleotide sequence: TGTGCCTGGAGTTTCACAGGATTCAATCAGCCCCAGCATTTT. It encodes CAWSFTGFNQPQHF. The chain has TRBV30 and TRBJ1-5; D may be TRBD1 (5 bases). The CDR3 runs to 14 residues. Germline loops: CDR1 GTSNPN, CDR2 SVGIG (reference sequence). V lost 2 bases and J lost 3, with 11 bases in between.

This clone was recorded a few times. The chain couples TRBV10-3 to TRBJ1-2, with 9 bases fitting TRBD1. The CDR3 consists of 16 residues. Germline V gene lookup returns CDR1 ENHRY and CDR2 SYGVKD. The junction had 9 bases not matched to a gene; V was cut back by 6 bases and J by 1 base. CDR3 in amino acids: CAISRDRATVNYGYTF. CDR3 sequence (DNA): TGTGCCATCAGCCGGGACAGGGCCACAGTTAACTATGGCTACACCTTC.

This rearrangement joins TRBV10-3 to TRBJ2-5; D perhaps matches TRBD1 (6 bases). Trimming shortened V by 3 bases and J by 1 base, and 12 bases separated the two germline ends. The CDR3 has 15 amino acids. The germline CDR1 and CDR2 sequences are ENHRY and SYGVKD. The CDR3 here is CAISEGGGLQETQYF. CDR3 sequence (DNA): TGTGCCATCAGTGAAGGTGGGGGCCTCCAAGAGACCCAGTACTTC.

The V gene is TRBV20-1, the J gene TRBJ1-1; TRBD1 is a possible D gene (6 bases). The CDR3 has 14 residues. Germline V lookup: CDR1 DFQATT, CDR2 SNEGSKA (reference sequence). Trimming removed 3 bases from V and 1 base from J, with 12 bases in between. CDR3 sequence: CSASQGNRNTEAFF. For the CDR3, the DNA is TGCAGTGCTAGTCAGGGGAACAGGAACACTGAAGCTTTCTTT.

The chain combines TRBV5-1 with TRBJ2-2; 12 bases match TRBD2. J gave up 1 base and V 0 bases, and 7 bases lay outside the gene matches. The germline gives CDR1 SGHRS, CDR2 YFSETQ. The CDR3 spans 19 residues. CDR3 amino acids: CASSLAPPLAGGNTGELFF. The CDR3 DNA follows: TGCGCCAGCAGCTTGGCCCCACCACTAGCGGGGGGGAACACCGGGGAGCTGTTTTTT.

The V and J genes are TRBV7-9 and TRBJ1-4; D is uncertain. This CDR3 contains 14 residues. Germline CDR1 SEHNR, CDR2 FQNEAQ (reference sequence). V was shortened by 1 base and J by 3 bases, with 6 bases between the two germline ends. CDR3 in DNA: TGTGCCAGCAGCTTAGGCGGGGCTAATGAAAAACTGTTTTTT. It yields the protein CASSLGGANEKLFF.

The chain recombines TRBV2 with TRBJ1-1, with a tentative D call TRBD1 (5 bases). Trimming shortened V by 7 bases and J by 5 bases, and 14 bases separated the two germline ends. Germline loops: CDR1 SNHLY, CDR2 FYNNEI. The CDR3 has 13 amino acids. The CDR3 nucleotides are TGTGCCAGCATGGGGGTAGGGAGGACTGAAGCTTTCTTT. Translated: CASMGVGRTEAFF.

V is TRBV7-9 and J is TRBJ2-1; 8 bases match TRBD2. J was trimmed by 4 bases and V by 6 bases; bases with no gene match: 14. Germline CDR1 SEHNR, CDR2 FQNEAQ (reference sequence). The length of the CDR3 is 17 residues. The CDR3 DNA is TGTGCCAGCAGTTTTAGTACTCTTAGCGGGGCTTACAATGAGCAGTTCTTC. The encoded protein is CASSFSTLSGAYNEQFF. The whole variable domain, filled in from reference TRBV7-9 and TRBJ2-1, reads DTGVSQNPRHKITKRGQNVTFRCDPISEHNRLYWYRQTLGQGPEFLTYFQNEAQLEKSRLLSDRFSAERPKGSFSTLEIQRTEQGDSAMYLCASSFSTLSGAYNEQFFGPGTRLTVL.

This chain connects TRBV5-4 to TRBJ2-7; TRBD1 matches at 11 bases. V shed 0 bases, J shed 3 bases, and the junction held 2 bases outside the gene matches. Germline values: CDR1 SGHNT, CDR2 YYREEE (reference sequence). CDR3 length: 15 residues. The CDR3 bases are TGTGCCAGCAGCTTGGGGGGACAGGGGGGCTACGAGCAGTACTTC. It encodes CASSLGGQGGYEQYF.

This clone was picked up a small number of times. The chain carries TRBV6-2 or TRBV6-3 and TRBJ1-1; D remains unclear. Per the germline V gene, CDR1 is MNHEY and CDR2 is SVGEGT. The CDR3 loop spans 14 amino acids. Trimming pared 0 bases from V and 1 base from J, leaving 6 bases between. The CDR3 DNA sequence: TGTGCCAGCAGTTACTCGGAGACGAACACTGAAGCTTTCTTT. It translates to CASSYSETNTEAFF.

The rearrangement uses TRBV11-2 and TRBJ1-1, with D maybe TRBD1 (5 bases). Germline CDR1 SGHAT, CDR2 FQNNGV. This CDR3 is built from 13 residues. The V gene lost 1 base and the J gene lost 8 bases, with 11 bases spanning the gap. This CDR3 is CASSLAHQGEAFF. In DNA form, the CDR3 reads TGTGCCAGCAGCTTAGCTCATCAGGGCGAAGCTTTCTTT.

The chain recombines TRBV21-1 with TRBJ2-3; TRBD2 reflects the table's D call only, with no check against the DNA. TRBV21-1 is a documented pseudogene. The CDR3 has 12 residues. The chain's CDR3 is CASTPGADTQYF. DNA for the CDR3: TGTGCCAGCACCCCCGGAGCAGATACGCAGTATTTT.

This chain uses TRBV28 with TRBJ2-7, with TRBD2 identical over 9 bases. Germline trimming cut 6 bases from V and 2 bases from J; bases unmatched to any gene: 26. The V gene's germline CDR1 is MDHEN and CDR2 SYDVKM. CDR3 length: 21 amino acids. This CDR3 is CASSPARDLRGGLSYPYEQYV. Written as DNA, the CDR3 is TGTGCCAGCAGCCCAGCCCGAGACCTGCGGGGGGGCCTTTCCTATCCCTACGAGCAGTACGTC.

This rearrangement joins TRBV9 to TRBJ2-2, with 13 bases aligning to TRBD2. CDR1 is SGDLS and CDR2 is YYNGEE in the germline V gene. The ends lost 3 bases at V and 0 bases at J; junction bases unmatched: 5. This CDR3 contains 18 residues. The CDR3 sequence: CASSAVGTSGTNTGELFF. CDR3 bases: TGTGCCAGCAGCGCAGTTGGGACTAGCGGGACGAACACCGGGGAGCTGTTTTTT. The full variable domain, with the rest looked up from reference TRBV9 and TRBJ2-2, is DSGVTQTPKHLITATGQRVTLRCSPRSGDLSVYWYQQSLDQGLQFLIQYYNGEERAKGNILERFSAQQFPDLHSELNLSSLELGDSALYFCASSAVGTSGTNTGELFFGEGSRLTVL.

The V gene is TRBV19, the J gene TRBJ2-1; 8 bases are a match to TRBD2. Unmatched junction bases numbered 3, after V lost 0 bases and J lost 2 bases. The CDR3 is 16 residues long. Germline loops: CDR1 LNHDA, CDR2 SQIVND (reference sequence). CDR3 DNA sequence: TGTGCCAGTAGTATAGATTCAGCGGGGGCCTACAATGAGCAGTTCTTC. Amino acid sequence: CASSIDSAGAYNEQFF.

V and J are TRBV4-2 and TRBJ2-5, with D possibly matching TRBD2 (6 bases). This CDR3 contains 16 residues. The V and J ends lost 0 bases and 5 bases respectively, with 16 bases between them. Germline CDR1 LGHNA, CDR2 YNFKEQ. Written as DNA, the CDR3 is TGTGCCAGCAGCCAAGAGCGCGGGGTACGGGGGGAGACCCAGTACTTC. Its translation is CASSQERGVRGETQYF.

This sequence joins TRBV4-1 and TRBJ2-3; TRBD2 aligns across 10 bases. V lost 1 base, J lost 0 bases, and 10 bases stayed unmatched. The germline V gene encodes CDR1 MGHRA and CDR2 YSYEKL. This CDR3 contains 19 residues. The CDR3 nucleotides read TGCGCCAGCAGCCAAGGGAGGAGCGGGGGGGCGCTGAGCACAGATACGCAGTATTTT. It is translated as CASSQGRSGGALSTDTQYF.

V usage is TRBV5-4 and J usage is TRBJ1-2; no reliable D call. The CDR3 covers 15 residues. Germline assignment: CDR1 SGHNT and CDR2 YYREEE (reference sequence). Trimming left V 4 bases short and J 2 bases short, with 15 bases between. CDR3 amino acids: CASSPPVTANYGYTF. DNA for the CDR3: TGTGCCAGCAGCCCACCCGTAACAGCCAACTATGGCTACACCTTC.